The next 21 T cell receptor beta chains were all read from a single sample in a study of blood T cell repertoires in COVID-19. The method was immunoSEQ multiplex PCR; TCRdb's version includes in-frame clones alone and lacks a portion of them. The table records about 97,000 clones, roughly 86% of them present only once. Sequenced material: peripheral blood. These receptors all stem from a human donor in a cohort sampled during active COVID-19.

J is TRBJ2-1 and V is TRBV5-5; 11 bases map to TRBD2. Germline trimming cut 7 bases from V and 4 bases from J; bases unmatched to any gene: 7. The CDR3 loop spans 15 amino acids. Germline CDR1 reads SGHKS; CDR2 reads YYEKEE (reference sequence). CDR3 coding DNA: TGTGCCAGCCCGATAGCGGGAGGGCTTTACAATGAGCAGTTCTTC. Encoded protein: CASPIAGGLYNEQFF.

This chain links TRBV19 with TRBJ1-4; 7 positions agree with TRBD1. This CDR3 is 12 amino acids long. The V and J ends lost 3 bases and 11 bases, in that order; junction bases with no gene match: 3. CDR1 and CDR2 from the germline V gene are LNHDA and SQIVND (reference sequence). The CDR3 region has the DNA TGTGCCAGTAGTATTGACAGGGCCAAACTGTTTTTT. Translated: CASSIDRAKLFF.

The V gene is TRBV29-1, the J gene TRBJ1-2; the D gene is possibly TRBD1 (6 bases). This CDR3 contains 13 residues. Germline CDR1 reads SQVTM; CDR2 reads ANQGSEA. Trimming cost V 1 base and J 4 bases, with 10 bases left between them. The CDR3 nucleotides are TGCAGCGTTGAAGGGACAGTAACCTATGGCTACACCTTC. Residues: CSVEGTVTYGYTF.

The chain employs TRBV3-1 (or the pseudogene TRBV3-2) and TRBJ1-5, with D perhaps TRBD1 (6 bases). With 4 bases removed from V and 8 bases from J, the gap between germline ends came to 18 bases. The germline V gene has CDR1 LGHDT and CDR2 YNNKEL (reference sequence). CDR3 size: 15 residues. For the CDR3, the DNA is TGTGCCAGCAGCCCCAAAGGACAGCCGTGGGAGCCCCAGCATTTT. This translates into CASSPKGQPWEPQHF.

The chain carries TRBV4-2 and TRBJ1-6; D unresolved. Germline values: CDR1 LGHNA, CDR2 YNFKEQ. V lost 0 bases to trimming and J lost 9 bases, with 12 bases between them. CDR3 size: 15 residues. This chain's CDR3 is CASSQEKGVRSPLHF. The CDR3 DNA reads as TGTGCCAGCAGCCAAGAAAAGGGAGTGCGTTCACCCCTCCACTTT.

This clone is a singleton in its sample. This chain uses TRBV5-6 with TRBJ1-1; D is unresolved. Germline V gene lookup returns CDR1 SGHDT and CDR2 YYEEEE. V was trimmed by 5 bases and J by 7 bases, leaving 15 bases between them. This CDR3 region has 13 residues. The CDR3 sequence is CASRREGFVEAFF. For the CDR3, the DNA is TGTGCCAGCAGACGAGAGGGCTTCGTTGAAGCTTTCTTT.

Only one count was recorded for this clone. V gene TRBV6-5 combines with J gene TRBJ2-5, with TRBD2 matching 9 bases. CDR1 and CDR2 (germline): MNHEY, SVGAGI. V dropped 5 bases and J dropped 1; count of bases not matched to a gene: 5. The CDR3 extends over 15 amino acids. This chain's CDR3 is CASSQSSGTQETQYF. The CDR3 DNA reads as TGTGCCAGCAGTCAATCTAGCGGGACCCAAGAGACCCAGTACTTC.

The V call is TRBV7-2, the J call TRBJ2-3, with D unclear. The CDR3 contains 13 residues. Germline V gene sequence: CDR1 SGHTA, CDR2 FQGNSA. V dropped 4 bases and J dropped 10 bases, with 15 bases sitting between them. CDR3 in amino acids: CASSSLHESPQYF. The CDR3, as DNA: TGTGCCAGCAGCTCGCTTCACGAGTCTCCGCAGTATTTT. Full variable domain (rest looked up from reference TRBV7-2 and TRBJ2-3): GAGVSQSPSNKVTEKGKDVELRCDPISGHTALYWYRQSLGQGLEFLIYFQGNSAPDKSGLPSDRFSAERTGGSVSTLTIQRTQQEDSAVYLCASSSLHESPQYFGPGTRLTVL.

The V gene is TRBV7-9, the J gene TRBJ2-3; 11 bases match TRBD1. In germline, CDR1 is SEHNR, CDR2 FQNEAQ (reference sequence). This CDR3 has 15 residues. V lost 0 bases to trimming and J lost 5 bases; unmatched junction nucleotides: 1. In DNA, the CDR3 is TGTGCCAGCAGCTTAGCGGGACAGGGGGGAGATACGCAGTATTTT. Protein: CASSLAGQGGDTQYF.

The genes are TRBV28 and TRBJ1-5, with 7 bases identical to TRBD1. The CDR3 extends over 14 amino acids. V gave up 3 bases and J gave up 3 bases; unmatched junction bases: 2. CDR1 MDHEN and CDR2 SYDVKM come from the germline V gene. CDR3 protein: CASSFDRANQPQHF. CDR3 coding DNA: TGTGCCAGCAGTTTTGACAGGGCCAATCAGCCCCAGCATTTT.

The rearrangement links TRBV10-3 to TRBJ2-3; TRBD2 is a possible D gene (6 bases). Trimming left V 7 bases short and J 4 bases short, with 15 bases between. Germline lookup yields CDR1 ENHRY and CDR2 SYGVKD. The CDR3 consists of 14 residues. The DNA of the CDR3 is TGTGCCATCACCGGGACGGGGGAGGCAGATACGCAGTATTTT. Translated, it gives CAITGTGEADTQYF.

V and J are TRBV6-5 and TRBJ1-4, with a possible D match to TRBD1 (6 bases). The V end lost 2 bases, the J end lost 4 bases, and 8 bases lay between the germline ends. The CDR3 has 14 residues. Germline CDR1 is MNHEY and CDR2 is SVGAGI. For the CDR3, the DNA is TGTGCCAGCAGTTACCACAGGGATAATGAAAAACTGTTTTTT. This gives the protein CASSYHRDNEKLFF.

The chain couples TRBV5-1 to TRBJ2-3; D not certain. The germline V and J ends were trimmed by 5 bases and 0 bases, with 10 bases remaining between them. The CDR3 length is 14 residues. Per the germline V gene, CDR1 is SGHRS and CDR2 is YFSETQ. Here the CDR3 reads CASRRHRSTDTQYF. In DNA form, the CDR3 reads TGCGCCAGCAGGCGACACCGTAGCACAGATACGCAGTATTTT.

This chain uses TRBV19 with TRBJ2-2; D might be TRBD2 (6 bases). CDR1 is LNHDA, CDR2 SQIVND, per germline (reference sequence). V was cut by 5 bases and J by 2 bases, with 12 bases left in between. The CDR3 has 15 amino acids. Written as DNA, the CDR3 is TGTGCCAGTAGTTACGGGGGATTTAACACCGGGGAGCTGTTTTTT. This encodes CASSYGGFNTGELFF.

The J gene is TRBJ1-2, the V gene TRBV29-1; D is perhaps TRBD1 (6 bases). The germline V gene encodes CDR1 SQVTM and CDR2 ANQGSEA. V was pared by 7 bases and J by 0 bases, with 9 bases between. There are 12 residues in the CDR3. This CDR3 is CSGGGSNYGYTF. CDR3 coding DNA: TGCAGCGGAGGGGGTTCTAACTATGGCTACACCTTC.

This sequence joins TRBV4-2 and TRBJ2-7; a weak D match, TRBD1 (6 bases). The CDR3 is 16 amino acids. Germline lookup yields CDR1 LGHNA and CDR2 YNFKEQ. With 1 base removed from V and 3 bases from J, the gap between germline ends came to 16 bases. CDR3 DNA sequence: TGTGCCAGCAGCCAAGTGGAGTGGGCAGGGGACTACGAGCAGTACTTC. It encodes CASSQVEWAGDYEQYF.

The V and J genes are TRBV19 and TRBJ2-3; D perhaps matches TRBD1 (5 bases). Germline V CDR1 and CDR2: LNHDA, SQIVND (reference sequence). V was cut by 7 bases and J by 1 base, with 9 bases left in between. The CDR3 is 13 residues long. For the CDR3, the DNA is TGTGCCAGTATCGGACACCGCACAGATACGCAGTATTTT. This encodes CASIGHRTDTQYF.

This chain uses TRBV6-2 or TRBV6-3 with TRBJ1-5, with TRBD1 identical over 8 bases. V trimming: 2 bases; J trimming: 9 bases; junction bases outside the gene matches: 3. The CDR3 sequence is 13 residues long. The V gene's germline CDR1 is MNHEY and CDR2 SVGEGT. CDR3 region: CASSYLGQGPQHF. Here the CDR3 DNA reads TGTGCCAGCAGTTACCTCGGACAGGGGCCCCAGCATTTT.

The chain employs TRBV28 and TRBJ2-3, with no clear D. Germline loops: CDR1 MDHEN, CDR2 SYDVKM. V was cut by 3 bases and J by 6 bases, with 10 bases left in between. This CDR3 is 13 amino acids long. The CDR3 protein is CASSLVQSDTQYF. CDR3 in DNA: TGTGCCAGCAGTTTGGTCCAGTCGGATACGCAGTATTTT.

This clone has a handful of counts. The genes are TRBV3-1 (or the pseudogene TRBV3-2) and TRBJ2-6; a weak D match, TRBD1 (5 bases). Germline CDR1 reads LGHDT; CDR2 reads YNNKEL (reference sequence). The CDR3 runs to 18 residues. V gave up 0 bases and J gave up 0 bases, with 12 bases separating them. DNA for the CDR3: TGTGCCAGCAGCCAAGATGGACACTACGTCTCTGGGGCCAACGTCCTGACTTTC. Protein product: CASSQDGHYVSGANVLTF.

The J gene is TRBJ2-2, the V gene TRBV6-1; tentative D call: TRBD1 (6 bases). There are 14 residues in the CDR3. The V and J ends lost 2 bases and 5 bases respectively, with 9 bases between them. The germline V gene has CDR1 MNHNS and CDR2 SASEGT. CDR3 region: CASSELTGTGELFF. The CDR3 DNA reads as TGTGCCAGCAGTGAACTGACAGGAACCGGGGAGCTGTTTTTT.